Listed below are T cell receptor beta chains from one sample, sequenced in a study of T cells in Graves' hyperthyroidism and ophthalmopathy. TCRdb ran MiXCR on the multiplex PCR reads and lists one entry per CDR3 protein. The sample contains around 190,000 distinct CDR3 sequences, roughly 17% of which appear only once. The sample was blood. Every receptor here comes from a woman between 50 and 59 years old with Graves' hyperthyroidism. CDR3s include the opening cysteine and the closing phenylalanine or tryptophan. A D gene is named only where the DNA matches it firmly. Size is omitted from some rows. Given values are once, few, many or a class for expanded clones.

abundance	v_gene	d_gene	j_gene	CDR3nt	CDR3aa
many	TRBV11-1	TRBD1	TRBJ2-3	TGTGCCAGCAGCTTCCCAGGGGGAGCGGATACGCAGTATTTT	CASSFPGGADTQYF
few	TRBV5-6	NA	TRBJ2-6	TGTGCCAGCAGCCCTAGACAGGCTTACGGGGCCAACGTCCTGACTTTC	CASSPRQAYGANVLTF
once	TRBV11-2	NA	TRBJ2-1	TGTGCCAGCAGCTTAATGAGACTAGATTACAATGAGCAGTTCTTC	CASSLMRLDYNEQFF
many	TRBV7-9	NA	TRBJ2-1	TGTGCCAGCAGCTTAGAAATGGGCAATGAGCAGTTCTTC	CASSLEMGNEQFF
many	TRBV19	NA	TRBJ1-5	TGTGCCAGCAGGGTCCATAGCAATCAGCCCCAGCATTTT	CASRVHSNQPQHF
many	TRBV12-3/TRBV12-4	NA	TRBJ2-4	TGTGCCAGCAGTTTAGGGACTTCTCCCAAAAACATTCAGTACTTC	CASSLGTSPKNIQYF
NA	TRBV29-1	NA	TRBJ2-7	TGCAGCGTTGAAATTTTAGTAGGGACGGGCGAGCAGTACTTC	CSVEILVGTGEQYF
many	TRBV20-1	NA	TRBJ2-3	TGCAGTGCTAGCCGCCGGGAACAGGGCCCCACAGATACGCAGTATTTT	CSASRREQGPTDTQYF
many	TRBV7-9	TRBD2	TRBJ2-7	TGTGCCAGCAGCATCACCGGGACTAGCGGGAGGTTTTCCGAGCAGTACTTC	CASSITGTSGRFSEQYF
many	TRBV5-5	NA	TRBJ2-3	TGTGCCAGCAGCTTGCAGTCGGAAGGGCCCACAGATACGCAGTATTTT	CASSLQSEGPTDTQYF